This T cell receptor beta chain appears in the sequencing data of a study of blood T cell repertoires in COVID-19. Study in general: Spain, Italy and the United States supplied samples that represented acute and convalescent COVID-19. Sample material is recorded as cDNA or gDNA derived from T cells, B-cell-depleted T cells, or PBMCs.

V was trimmed by 6 bases and J by 3 bases, leaving 9 bases between them. The CDR3 covers 12 residues. Original processing methods: Amplifying reference gene primers gave estimates of nucleated cell counts. The assay was immunoSEQ multiplex PCR, and TCRdb's table has in-frame clones only and misses some. That table gives V, J and clone size, and the DNA gave D and trimming. The data hold some 400,000 clones, with roughly nine tenths observed a single time. It was within 2 weeks before study entry that exposed participants met a COVID-19 case. This sequence was found in a woman aged 40 to 50 who had been exposed to COVID-19. Sequencing was done on a sample of PBMCs or T cells enriched from blood (not recorded which). V is TRBV12-3 or TRBV12-4 and J is TRBJ2-7, with D tentatively TRBD1 (6 bases). DNA of the CDR3: TGTGCCAGCAGGAAAGGGGGCTACGAGCAGTACTTC. As protein: CASRKGGYEQYF.